These T cell receptor beta chains were read from a single sample in a study of vaccination and CD4 T cells after COVID-19. One entry per CDR3 protein, called by TCRdb with MiXCR from the PCR reads. The sample lists several thousand distinct CDR3 sequences, about 38% occurring once. Antigens for these TCRs are unknown. Sequenced sample: CD4+ T cells from blood, cultured in vitro. The receptors were sampled from a human donor in good health. Each CDR3 is given with its conserved first and last residue. The order of the fields is J gene, D gene, V gene, clone size, CDR3 DNA, CDR3 protein. D genes are given only for firm matches. Only some rows state a clone size, as once, few, many or a class for expanded clones.

TRBJ1-2,NA,TRBV20-1,NA,TGCAGTGCTATGAAGGCAGGACTATCCTATGGCTACACCTTC,CSAMKAGLSYGYTF
TRBJ1-4,NA,TRBV15,once,TGTGCCACCAGCAGAGCGGCGGGTGGTGAAAAACTGTTTTTT,CATSRAAGGEKLFF
TRBJ2-6,TRBD1,TRBV27,NA,TGTGCCAGCAGTGACGGGACAGGGGGTTTCTCTGGGGCCAACGTCCTGACTTTC,CASSDGTGGFSGANVLTF
TRBJ2-3,TRBD1,TRBV10-1,few,TGCGCCAGCAGTGAGCCTGACAGGGAACCAGATACGCAGTATTTT,CASSEPDREPDTQYF
TRBJ2-3,TRBD1,TRBV5-1,NA,TGCGCCAGCAGCGGAGGGACAGGGGGAGATACGCAGTATTTT,CASSGGTGGDTQYF
TRBJ2-2,TRBD1,TRBV7-3,NA,TGTGCCAGCAGCTCCCAGGGGGCAGGCGGGGAGCTGTTTTTT,CASSSQGAGGELFF
TRBJ1-5,NA,TRBV4-3,NA,TGCGCCAGCAGCCAATCCCGGGGTCAGCCCCAGCATTTT,CASSQSRGQPQHF
TRBJ2-7,TRBD2,TRBV19,NA,TGTGCCAGTAGTCCCGCTAGCGGGAGGGACCACGAGCAGTACTTC,CASSPASGRDHEQYF
TRBJ2-7,TRBD2,TRBV11-2,NA,TGTGCCAGCAGCGCGACTAGCGGGAGGGGGGAGCAGTACTTC,CASSATSGRGEQYF
TRBJ2-5,NA,TRBV19,NA,TGTGCCAGTGAGGGGGGAGGAGGAGAGACCCAGTACTTC,CASEGGGGETQYF
TRBJ1-6,NA,TRBV2,NA,TGTGCCGGCGGATACGGGTCTTCACCCCTCCACTTT,CAGGYGSSPLHF
TRBJ1-2,TRBD1,TRBV12-3/TRBV12-4,few,TGTGCCAGCAGCCATTCAGGGGGCAACTATGGCTACACCTTC,CASSHSGGNYGYTF
TRBJ2-3,NA,TRBV7-2,NA,TGTGCCAGCAGCTTAGATGGGTCTACAGATACGCAGTATTTT,CASSLDGSTDTQYF
TRBJ2-3,TRBD2,TRBV20-1,NA,TGCAGTGCGCCCCTAGCGGGAGGGTGGGATACGCAGTATTTT,CSAPLAGGWDTQYF
TRBJ2-5,NA,TRBV5-8,few,TGTGCCAGCAGCCCAGACTTCCTTAGCAGGGACCAAGAGACCCAGTACTTC,CASSPDFLSRDQETQYF
TRBJ2-6,NA,TRBV25-1,few,TGTGCCAGCAGTGTCCTGAACTCTGGGGCCAACGTCCTGACTTTC,CASSVLNSGANVLTF
TRBJ2-1,NA,TRBV11-3,NA,TGTGCCAGCAGCTTAGTTAGTGAGGGATACAATGAGCAGTTCTTC,CASSLVSEGYNEQFF
TRBJ2-1,NA,TRBV6-1,NA,TGTGCCAGCAGTGAAAATCCTCAGGGTTCCTACAATGAGCAGTTCTTC,CASSENPQGSYNEQFF
TRBJ1-1,NA,TRBV7-9,few,TGTGCCAGCAGCTTACTTTTCGACACCGAAGCTTTCTTT,CASSLLFDTEAFF
TRBJ2-7,TRBD1,TRBV29-1,NA,TGCAGCGTCCCGGGACAGGTTTCGAGCGAGCAGTACTTC,CSVPGQVSSEQYF
TRBJ1-1,TRBD1,TRBV6-5,few,TGTGCCAGCAGTTATATGGGGGGACAGGGGAAGGGACCTGAAGCTTTCTTT,CASSYMGGQGKGPEAFF
TRBJ2-1,NA,TRBV21-1,NA,TGTGCCAGCAGCAAAGGAGAGGGACTAGCGGACAATGAGCAGTTCTTC,CASSKGEGLADNEQFF
TRBJ1-1,NA,TRBV6-5,few,TGTGCCAGCAGTTACTCGGGTGGCATTGGTATTGAAGCTTTCTTT,CASSYSGGIGIEAFF
TRBJ2-3,NA,TRBV4-1,NA,TGCGCCAGCAGCCAGCGGACCGATCGTACAGATACGCAGTATTTT,CASSQRTDRTDTQYF
TRBJ1-5,NA,TRBV20-1,NA,TGCAGTGCTAGAGCTCCACGGGTAGGAAGTACGTCCCAGCATTTT,CSARAPRVGSTSQHF
TRBJ2-5,TRBD2,TRBV7-7,few,TGTGCTAGCAGCTTAGATGATAGCGGGAGAGGCGAGACCCAGTACTTC,CASSLDDSGRGETQYF
TRBJ2-5,NA,TRBV7-2,NA,TGTGCCAGCAGCCTGAGTCTCGGGGAGACCCAGTACTTC,CASSLSLGETQYF
TRBJ2-3,TRBD2,TRBV7-8,few,TGTGCCAGCAGCCCCCGATCCCTAGCGGGAGGTTACACAGATACGCAGTATTTT,CASSPRSLAGGYTDTQYF
TRBJ1-5,NA,TRBV6-1,NA,TGTGCCAGCAGTGAAGCGGGGGGGCCGCATCAGCCCCAGCATTTT,CASSEAGGPHQPQHF
TRBJ2-2,TRBD1,TRBV9,once,TGTGCCAGCAGCGTTAGGACAGGGTCGAACACCGGGGAGCTGTTTTTT,CASSVRTGSNTGELFF
TRBJ1-1,TRBD1,TRBV11-1,NA,TGTGCCAGCAGCTCAACAGGGGACACTGAAGCTTTCTTT,CASSSTGDTEAFF
TRBJ2-7,NA,TRBV20-1,few,TGCAGTGCTGGGACCCTGAAGGTGGGAGAGCAGTACTTC,CSAGTLKVGEQYF
TRBJ2-1,TRBD2,TRBV27,few,TGTGCCAGCAGTTTAGCGACTAGCGGGAACCATGAGCAGTTCTTC,CASSLATSGNHEQFF
TRBJ1-2,NA,TRBV20-1,NA,TGCAGTGCTAGGGACCTCGTCGGCTACACCTTC,CSARDLVGYTF
TRBJ1-6,NA,TRBV28,few,TGTGCCAGCAGTTTAGGCGTCGAGGGGGGCAATTCACCCCTCCACTTT,CASSLGVEGGNSPLHF
TRBJ2-1,TRBD2,TRBV27,NA,TGTGCCAGCAGTTCCCCCCGCGGGAGTACAAATGAGCAGTTCTTC,CASSSPRGSTNEQFF
TRBJ1-6,NA,TRBV7-9,NA,TGTGCCAGCAGCTTAGAAATCAATTCACCCCTCCACTTT,CASSLEINSPLHF
TRBJ2-7,TRBD1,TRBV27,NA,TGTGCCAGCAGTCCCTTGTCGGACAGGGGCGAGCAGTACTTC,CASSPLSDRGEQYF
TRBJ2-2,NA,TRBV6-1,NA,TGTGCCAGCAGTCAGAGCACCGGGGAGCTGTTTTTT,CASSQSTGELFF
TRBJ1-1,NA,TRBV27,NA,TGTGCCAGCAGTAAATACCCACTGAACACTGAAGCTTTCTTT,CASSKYPLNTEAFF
TRBJ1-6,NA,TRBV20-1,few,TGCAGTGCTATTCGGCAGGGAAGCTCCTATAATTCACCCCTCCACTTT,CSAIRQGSSYNSPLHF
TRBJ2-2,NA,TRBV20-1,few,TGCAGTGCTAGTGGACGCTTCACCGGGGAGCTGTTTTTT,CSASGRFTGELFF
TRBJ1-1,TRBD1,TRBV7-2,few,TGTGCCAGCAGCTCCCGGACAGGGGGATTGAACACTGAAGCTTTCTTT,CASSSRTGGLNTEAFF
TRBJ2-1,TRBD2,TRBV28,NA,TGTGCCAGCAGCAACCCTGCTAGCGGGAGGTACAATGAGCAGTTCTTC,CASSNPASGRYNEQFF
TRBJ1-1,TRBD1,TRBV24-1,few,TGTGCCACCCGAGGACAGGGTACGGGCACTGAAGCTTTCTTT,CATRGQGTGTEAFF
TRBJ2-3,TRBD2,TRBV7-9,few,TGTGCCAGCAGCTTGCGGGAGCTCAGAGCAGATACGCAGTATTTT,CASSLRELRADTQYF
TRBJ1-1,TRBD1,TRBV15,few,TGTGCCACCAGCAAACGGGGTGAGGGACAGGGGAGAAAAGCTTTCTTT,CATSKRGEGQGRKAFF
TRBJ1-3,NA,TRBV27,NA,TGTGCCAGCAGAGGGACATACTCTGGAAACACCATATATTTT,CASRGTYSGNTIYF
TRBJ2-5,NA,TRBV28,NA,TGTGCCAGCAGACCGGGTGATAGGAGGGAGACCCAGTACTTC,CASRPGDRRETQYF
TRBJ2-5,NA,TRBV6-1,NA,TGTGCCAGCAGTGAACACCAGGGACAAGAGACCCAGTACTTC,CASSEHQGQETQYF
TRBJ2-7,TRBD1,TRBV20-1,few,TGCAGTGCTACAAGCCGACAGGGAAGCTCCTACGAGCAGTACTTC,CSATSRQGSSYEQYF
TRBJ2-1,TRBD1,TRBV25-1,NA,TGTGCCAGCAGTGCCCGGACAGGGGGTCACTACAATGAGCAGTTCTTC,CASSARTGGHYNEQFF
TRBJ1-5,NA,TRBV12-3/TRBV12-4,NA,TGTGCCAGCACCTTCTGGGGGGCTCAGCCCCAGCATTTT,CASTFWGAQPQHF
TRBJ2-7,TRBD2,TRBV11-1,NA,TGTGCCAGCAGCTTAGCCGGCGGGAGGGCCTACGAGCAGTACTTC,CASSLAGGRAYEQYF
TRBJ2-1,NA,TRBV7-3,NA,TGTGCCAGCAGCAAGACTAGTAGATCAGACAATGAGCAGTTCTTC,CASSKTSRSDNEQFF
TRBJ2-5,NA,TRBV7-2,NA,TGTGCCAGCAGCTTAGGGCCCCGTAGGGAGACCCAGTACTTC,CASSLGPRRETQYF
TRBJ2-3,NA,TRBV5-4,NA,TGTGCCAGCAGCTCTAGCACAGATACGCAGTATTTT,CASSSSTDTQYF